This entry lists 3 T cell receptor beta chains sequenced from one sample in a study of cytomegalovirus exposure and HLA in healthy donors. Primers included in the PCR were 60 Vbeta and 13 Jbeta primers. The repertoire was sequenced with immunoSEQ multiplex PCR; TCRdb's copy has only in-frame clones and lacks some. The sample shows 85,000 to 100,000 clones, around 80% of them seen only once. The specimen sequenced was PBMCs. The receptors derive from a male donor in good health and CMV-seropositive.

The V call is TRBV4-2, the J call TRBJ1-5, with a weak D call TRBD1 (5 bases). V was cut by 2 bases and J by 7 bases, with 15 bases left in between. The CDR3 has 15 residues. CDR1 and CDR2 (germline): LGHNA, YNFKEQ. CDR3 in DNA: TGTGCCAGCAGCCAAAGTCAGGGAAGTGGGCAGCCCCAGCATTTT. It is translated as CASSQSQGSGQPQHF.

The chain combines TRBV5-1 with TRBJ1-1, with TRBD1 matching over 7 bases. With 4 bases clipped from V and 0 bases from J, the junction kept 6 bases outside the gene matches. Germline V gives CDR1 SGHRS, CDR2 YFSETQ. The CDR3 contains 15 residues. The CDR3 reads CASSPWTGMNTEAFF. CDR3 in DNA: TGCGCCAGCAGCCCGTGGACAGGTATGAACACTGAAGCTTTCTTT.

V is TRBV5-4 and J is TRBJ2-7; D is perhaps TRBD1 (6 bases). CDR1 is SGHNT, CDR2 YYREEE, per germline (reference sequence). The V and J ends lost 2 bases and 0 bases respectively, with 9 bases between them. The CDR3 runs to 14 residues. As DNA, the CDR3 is TGTGCCAGCAGCTTCAACAGGGCCTCCTACGAGCAGTACTTC. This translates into CASSFNRASYEQYF.